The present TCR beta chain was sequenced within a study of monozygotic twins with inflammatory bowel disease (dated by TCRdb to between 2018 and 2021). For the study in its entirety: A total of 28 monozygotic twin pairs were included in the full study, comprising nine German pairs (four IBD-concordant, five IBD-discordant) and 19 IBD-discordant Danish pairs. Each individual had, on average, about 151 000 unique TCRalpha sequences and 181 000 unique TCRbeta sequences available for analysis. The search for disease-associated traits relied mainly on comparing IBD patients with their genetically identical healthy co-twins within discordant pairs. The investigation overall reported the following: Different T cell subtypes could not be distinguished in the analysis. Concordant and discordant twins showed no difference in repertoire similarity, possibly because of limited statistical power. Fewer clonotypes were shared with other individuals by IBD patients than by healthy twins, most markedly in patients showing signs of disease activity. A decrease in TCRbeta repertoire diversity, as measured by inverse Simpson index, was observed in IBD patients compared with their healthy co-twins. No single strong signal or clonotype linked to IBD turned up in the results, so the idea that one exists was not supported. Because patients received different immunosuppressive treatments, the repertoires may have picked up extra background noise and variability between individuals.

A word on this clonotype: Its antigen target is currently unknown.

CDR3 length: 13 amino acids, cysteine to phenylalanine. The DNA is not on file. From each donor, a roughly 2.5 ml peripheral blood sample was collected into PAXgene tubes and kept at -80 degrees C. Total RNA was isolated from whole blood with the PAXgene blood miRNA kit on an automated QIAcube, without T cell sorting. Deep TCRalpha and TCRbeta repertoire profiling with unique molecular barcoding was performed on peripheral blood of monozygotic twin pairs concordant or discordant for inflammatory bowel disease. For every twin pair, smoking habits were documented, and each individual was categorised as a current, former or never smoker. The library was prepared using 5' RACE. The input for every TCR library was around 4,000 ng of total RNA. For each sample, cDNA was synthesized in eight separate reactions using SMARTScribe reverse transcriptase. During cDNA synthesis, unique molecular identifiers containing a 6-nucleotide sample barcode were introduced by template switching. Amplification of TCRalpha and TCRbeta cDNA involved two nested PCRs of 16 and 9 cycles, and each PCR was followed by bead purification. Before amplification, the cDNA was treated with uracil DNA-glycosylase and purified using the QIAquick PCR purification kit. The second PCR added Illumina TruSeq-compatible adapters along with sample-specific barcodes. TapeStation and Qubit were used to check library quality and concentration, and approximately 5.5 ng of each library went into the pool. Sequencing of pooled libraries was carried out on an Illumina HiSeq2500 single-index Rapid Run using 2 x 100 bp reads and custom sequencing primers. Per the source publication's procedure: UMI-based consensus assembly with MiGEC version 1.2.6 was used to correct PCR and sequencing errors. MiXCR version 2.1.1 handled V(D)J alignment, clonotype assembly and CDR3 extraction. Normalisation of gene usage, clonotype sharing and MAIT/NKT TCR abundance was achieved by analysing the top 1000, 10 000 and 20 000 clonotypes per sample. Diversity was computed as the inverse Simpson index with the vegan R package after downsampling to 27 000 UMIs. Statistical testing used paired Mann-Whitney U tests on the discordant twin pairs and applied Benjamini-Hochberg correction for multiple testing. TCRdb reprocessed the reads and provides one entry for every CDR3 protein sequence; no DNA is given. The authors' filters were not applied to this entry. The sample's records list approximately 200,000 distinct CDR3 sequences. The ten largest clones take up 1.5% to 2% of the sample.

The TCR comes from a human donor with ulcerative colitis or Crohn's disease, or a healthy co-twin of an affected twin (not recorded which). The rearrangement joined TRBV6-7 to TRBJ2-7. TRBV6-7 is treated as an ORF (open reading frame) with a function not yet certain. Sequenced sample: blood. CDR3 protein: CARRVKGVHEQYF.